Described below is a single T cell receptor beta chain sequence and its context. This record belongs to a study of blood T cell repertoires in COVID-19. Study in general: Acute-phase and convalescent COVID-19 samples originated in the United States, Italy and Spain.

Per the study methods: By means of reference gene primer amplification, nucleated cell counts were estimated. Sequencing used immunoSEQ multiplex PCR; TCRdb keeps in-frame clones, though not all of them. The V and J calls and clone size were taken over from that table, and D and trimming were inferred from the DNA. This table has roughly 120,000 clones, approximately 80% appearing once. The receptor's source is a human donor in a cohort sampled during active COVID-19. Sequencing was done on a sample of peripheral blood.

The CDR3 DNA follows: TGTGCCAGTAGTATGATGGGGACAATTAGCAATCAGCCCCAGCATTTT. Residues: CASSMMGTISNQPQHF. The rearrangement uses TRBV19 and TRBJ1-5; maybe TRBD1 (6 bases). Trimming took off 3 bases at V and 0 bases at J, with 12 bases between the two ends. The CDR3 loop spans 16 amino acids. Germline-derived CDR1 and CDR2 are LNHDA and SQIVND (reference sequence).